The 5 T cell receptor beta chains below come from one sample, sequenced in a study of cytomegalovirus exposure and HLA in healthy donors. Primers for the PCR totalled 60 Vbeta and 13 Jbeta. Profiled with immunoSEQ multiplex PCR; TCRdb holds only in-frame clones, not every one. This sample has around 150,000 clones, with 70% to 90% found just once. Material: PBMCs. The source of these receptors is a man aged 18 to 30 in good health and CMV-seropositive.

J is TRBJ1-2 and V is TRBV2; the D gene is possibly TRBD1 (6 bases). V was shortened by 7 bases and J by 3 bases, with 18 bases between the two germline ends. The length of the CDR3 is 15 residues. The germline CDR1 and CDR2 sequences are SNHLY and FYNNEI. CDR3: CASTEQGSRYYGYTF. CDR3 DNA sequence: TGTGCCAGCACAGAGCAGGGGTCGAGGTACTATGGCTACACCTTC.

This sequence joins TRBV7-6 and TRBJ1-1, with D possibly TRBD1 on 5 matching bases. V was trimmed by 2 bases and J by 1 base, leaving 11 bases between them. The CDR3 contains 15 residues. Germline V gene data show CDR1 as SGHVS and CDR2 as FNYEAQ. The CDR3 spells CASSLYPGPNTEAFF. For the CDR3, the DNA is TGTGCCAGCAGCTTATATCCAGGGCCGAACACTGAAGCTTTCTTT.

Concerning this clone: The sample carries other DNA sequences with the same CDR3. The chain uses TRBV4-3 and TRBJ1-4; D gene uncertain. V gave up 5 bases and J gave up 8 bases, with 9 bases separating them. CDR1 LGHNA and CDR2 YSLEER come from the germline V gene. The CDR3 covers 12 residues. CDR3 in amino acids: CASSSGREKLFF. As DNA, the CDR3 is TGCGCCAGCAGCTCCGGCAGGGAAAAACTGTTTTTT.

In DNA, the CDR3 is TGTGCCAGCAGCTTGGTGTTTAAGACTAGCGGGCTCTCCTACAATGAGCAGTTCTTC. Residues: CASSLVFKTSGLSYNEQFF. This chain uses TRBV5-6 with TRBJ2-1; 10 positions agree with TRBD2. This CDR3 comprises 19 residues. V shed 0 bases and J 0 bases; nucleotides not matched to a gene: 9. CDR1 SGHDT and CDR2 YYEEEE come from the germline V gene. The full variable domain, completed using reference TRBV5-6 and TRBJ2-1, is DAGVTQSPTHLIKTRGQQVTLRCSPKSGHDTVSWYQQALGQGPQFIFQYYEEEERQRGNFPDRFSGHQFPNYSSELNVNALLLGDSALYLCASSLVFKTSGLSYNEQFFGPGTRLTVL.

The chain has TRBV7-9 and TRBJ2-2, with 8 nucleotides matching TRBD2. The junction had 9 bases not matched to a gene; V was cut back by 3 bases and J by 3 bases. This CDR3 spans 17 amino acids. Germline assignment: CDR1 SEHNR and CDR2 FQNEAQ (reference sequence). CDR3 nucleotide sequence: TGTGCCAGCAGCTTCCCGGCGGGGGGCAAGGACACCGGGGAGCTGTTTTTT. Amino acids: CASSFPAGGKDTGELFF.